These 13 T cell receptor beta chains were all obtained from the same sample, sequenced in a study of cytomegalovirus exposure and HLA in healthy donors. 13 Jbeta primers and 60 Vbeta primers were used for the PCR. Clones were read by immunoSEQ multiplex PCR, and TCRdb kept only the in-frame ones, dropping some. The sample records more than 150,000 clones, around 72% being singletons. The sequenced material came from PBMCs. The receptor source for this set is a woman in her forties in good health and CMV-seropositive.

The chain has TRBV11-2 and TRBJ1-1, with 7 bases lining up with TRBD1. Unmatched junction bases numbered 2, after V lost 7 bases and J lost 0 bases. Germline assignment: CDR1 SGHAT and CDR2 FQNNGV. The CDR3 sequence is 13 residues long. CDR3 loop: CASKGQMNTEAFF. CDR3 in DNA: TGTGCCAGCAAGGGACAGATGAACACTGAAGCTTTCTTT.

This clone was counted once. The chain carries TRBV2 and TRBJ2-5, with a tentative D call TRBD2 (5 bases). This CDR3 spans 12 amino acids. Trimming took 6 bases from V and 14 from J, leaving 19 bases between them. Looked up from germline, CDR1 is SNHLY and CDR2 is FYNNEI. The CDR3 protein is CASREMVGELYF. The CDR3 region has the DNA TGTGCCAGCAGGGAAATGGTCGGGGAACTCTACTTC.

The CDR3 sequence is CASNDRVVTEAFF. The CDR3 DNA follows: TGTGCCAGCAACGACAGGGTCGTCACTGAAGCTTTCTTT. V usage is TRBV6-1 and J usage is TRBJ1-1, with 7 bases that match TRBD1. V dropped 7 bases and J dropped 4; count of bases not matched to a gene: 6. This CDR3 region has 13 residues. Germline V gene lookup returns CDR1 MNHNS and CDR2 SASEGT.

The rearrangement links TRBV5-4 to TRBJ2-1; 9 nucleotides match TRBD1. The CDR3 runs 16 residues. The germline CDR1 and CDR2 sequences are SGHNT and YYREEE (reference sequence). J gave up 3 bases and V 4 bases, and 8 bases lay outside the gene matches. This chain's CDR3 is CASSPPGQGNYNEQFF. CDR3 sequence (DNA): TGTGCCAGCAGCCCTCCGGGACAGGGAAACTACAATGAGCAGTTCTTC.

The rearrangement links TRBV28 to TRBJ1-1; 7 nucleotides line up with TRBD1. CDR1 MDHEN and CDR2 SYDVKM come from the germline V gene. Trimming cost V 8 bases and J 1 base; bases outside gene matches: 7. This CDR3 is built from 14 residues. The CDR3 region is CASGPGTENTEAFF. The CDR3 DNA follows: TGTGCCAGCGGGCCCGGGACAGAGAACACTGAAGCTTTCTTT.

The V gene is TRBV5-1, the J gene TRBJ2-2, with D possibly matching TRBD2 (5 bases). V lost 0 bases to trimming and J lost 3 bases, with 9 bases between them. This CDR3 has 15 amino acids. CDR1 is SGHRS and CDR2 is YFSETQ in the germline V gene. The CDR3 DNA sequence: TGCGCCAGCAGCTTGGGACTACGGGACACCGGGGAGCTGTTTTTT. It translates to CASSLGLRDTGELFF.

The chain has TRBV7-2 and TRBJ1-3; the D is unclear. The CDR3 contains 13 residues. CDR1 and CDR2 (germline): SGHTA, FQGNSA. The germline V and J ends were trimmed by 5 bases and 0 bases, with 5 bases remaining between them. The CDR3 protein is CASSPNSGNTIYF. The CDR3 coding sequence is TGTGCCAGCAGCCCAAACTCTGGAAACACCATATATTTT.

This clone was detected a few times. The rearrangement uses TRBV7-6 and TRBJ2-7; tentatively, D is TRBD2 (6 bases). This CDR3 spans 14 amino acids. The ends were cut back, 6 bases at V and 5 bases at J, with 17 bases in the middle. From germline, CDR1 is SGHVS and CDR2 FNYEAQ. CDR3 in amino acids: CASSRDGGTDEQYF. The CDR3, as DNA: TGTGCCAGCAGTAGGGACGGGGGTACTGACGAGCAGTACTTC. The full variable domain, in which reference TRBV7-6 and TRBJ2-7 provide the parts outside the CDR3, is GAGVSQSPRYKVTKRGQDVALRCDPISGHVSLYWYRQALGQGPEFLTYFNYEAQQDKSGLPNDRFSAERPEGSISTLTIQRTEQRDSAMYRCASSRDGGTDEQYFGPGTRLTVT.

The chain joins TRBV7-9 to TRBJ1-6; the match to TRBD1 covers 8 bases. Trimming cost V 6 bases and J 9 bases; bases outside gene matches: 10. Germline values: CDR1 SEHNR, CDR2 FQNEAQ (reference sequence). CDR3 size: 15 residues. The CDR3 DNA is TGTGCCAGCAGGACGACAGGGGACGGAAGTTCACCCCTCCACTTT. Translating it yields CASRTTGDGSSPLHF.

This chain uses TRBV6-6 with TRBJ1-1, with TRBD1 identical over 7 bases. Germline V lookup: CDR1 MNHNY, CDR2 SVGAGI (reference sequence). V shed 2 bases and J 5 bases; nucleotides not matched to a gene: 11. The CDR3 runs 16 residues. CDR3 DNA sequence: TGTGCCAGCAGTTACCTTACAGGGGCCTCTGAGACTGAAGCTTTCTTT. Its translation: CASSYLTGASETEAFF.

To note about this clone: This CDR3 is also generated by other DNA sequences in the sample. The genes are TRBV9 and TRBJ2-5, with D perhaps TRBD1 (6 bases). V was pared by 0 bases and J by 5 bases, with 8 bases between. The CDR3 contains 13 residues. The germline gives CDR1 SGDLS, CDR2 YYNGEE. The CDR3 region is CASSVARGETQYF. The CDR3 coding sequence is TGTGCCAGCAGCGTAGCTAGGGGGGAGACCCAGTACTTC.

V and J are TRBV5-5 and TRBJ2-7; 7 bases agree with TRBD1. Unmatched junction bases numbered 9, after V lost 7 bases and J lost 2 bases. The CDR3 loop spans 14 amino acids. The V gene's germline CDR1 is SGHKS and CDR2 YYEKEE (reference sequence). CDR3 sequence: CASAGQDGPYEQYF. CDR3 DNA: TGTGCCAGCGCCGGACAGGACGGCCCCTACGAGCAGTACTTC.

This sequence joins TRBV6-5 and TRBJ1-1; TRBD1 aligns across 8 bases. V lost 6 bases to trimming and J lost 4 bases; unmatched junction nucleotides: 4. This CDR3 has 13 residues. Germline lookup yields CDR1 MNHEY and CDR2 SVGAGI. CDR3 nucleotide sequence: TGTGCCAGCAGAGCTACAGGGGGCACTGAAGCTTTCTTT. Amino acid sequence: CASRATGGTEAFF.